Presented here are 19 T cell receptor beta chains from one specimen sequenced in a study of T cell repertoires in aging, cancer and after chemotherapy. The template was genomic DNA from peripheral blood, not RNA. Multiplex touch-down PCR with TRB-A/B primers amplified rearranged V-D-J TRB sequences. TCRdb reprocessed the multiplex PCR reads via MiXCR and lists one record per CDR3 protein. Of over a thousand distinct CDR3 sequences listed, about a quarter are singletons. Input material: blood. The receptors were sampled from a human donor with a solid tumor.

By its share, this clonotype is medium-sized. The chain is built from TRBV20-1 and TRBJ1-6; D is undetermined. Looked up from germline, CDR1 is DFQATT and CDR2 is SNEGSKA (reference sequence). V lost 0 bases and J lost 6, with 6 bases in between. This CDR3 region has 13 residues. As DNA, the CDR3 is TGCAGTGCTAGAGATAATGTTAATTCACCCCTCCACTTT. As protein: CSARDNVNSPLHF.

This clonotype counts as large. V usage is TRBV30 and J usage is TRBJ1-2; maybe TRBD1 (6 bases). Germline CDR1 reads GTSNPN; CDR2 reads SVGIG (reference sequence). The V end was cut by 3 bases, the J end by 8 bases, with 10 bases between. The CDR3 contains 11 residues. CDR3 DNA sequence: TGTGCCTGGAGCCTACAGGGCGGCTACACCTTC. This gives the protein CAWSLQGGYTF.

Comment on this clonotype: A much larger clone sits a single nucleotide away, making a read error possible. V is TRBV18 and J is TRBJ1-5; maybe TRBD1 (5 bases). This CDR3 spans 15 amino acids. CDR1 is KGHSH and CDR2 is LQKENI in the germline V gene. Trimming pared 8 bases from V and 4 bases from J, leaving 18 bases between. CDR3 in amino acids: CASTDSTVRNQPQHF. CDR3 DNA sequence: TGTGCCAGCACAGATTCGACAGTTCGGAATCAGCCCCAGCATTTT.

The chain joins TRBV6-5 to TRBJ1-1; 11 positions agree with TRBD1. The CDR3 has 17 amino acids. With V trimmed by 5 bases and J by 1 base, 9 bases remained unmatched. CDR1 is MNHEY, CDR2 SVGAGI, per germline. CDR3 in DNA: TGTGCCAGCAGTGAAGCCAGGACAGGGGGCTCGAACACTGAAGCTTTCTTT. It is translated as CASSEARTGGSNTEAFF.

This clonotype is deemed large. The chain is built from TRBV7-6 and TRBJ2-1; possibly TRBD1 for D (6 bases). Trimming left V 5 bases short and J 5 bases short, with 19 bases between. Germline V gene data show CDR1 as SGHVS and CDR2 as FNYEAQ. The CDR3 length is 16 residues. The CDR3 loop reads CASSPRSRQGNNEQFF. DNA for the CDR3: TGTGCCAGCAGCCCCCGGTCACGCCAGGGGAACAATGAGCAGTTCTTC.

By its share, this clonotype is medium-sized. The chain has TRBV9 and TRBJ2-3; D might be TRBD1 (5 bases). V dropped 1 base and J dropped 3 bases, with 12 bases sitting between them. The CDR3 has 15 residues. Germline V lookup: CDR1 SGDLS, CDR2 YYNGEE. In DNA form, the CDR3 reads TGTGCCAGCAGCGTAAGGGGTAGGGGTACAGATACGCAGTATTTT. This translates into CASSVRGRGTDTQYF.

The V call is TRBV6-2 or TRBV6-3, the J call TRBJ2-7, with 10 nucleotides matching TRBD1. Per germline, CDR1 MNHEY and CDR2 SVGEGT. V was pared by 7 bases and J by 2 bases, with 11 bases of the junction left unmatched. The CDR3 length is 16 residues. CDR3 nucleotide sequence: TGTGCCAGCACCTTACGGACGGGACAGGGGACCTACGAGCAGTACTTC. Amino acids: CASTLRTGQGTYEQYF.

The chain has TRBV5-1 and TRBJ1-6; 9 bases align to TRBD1. V shed 0 bases and J 5 bases; nucleotides not matched to a gene: 3. CDR3 size: 16 residues. Germline CDR1 is SGHRS and CDR2 is YFSETQ. The CDR3 bases are TGCGCCAGCAGCTTGGTTGGGACAGGGAATAATTCACCCCTCCACTTT. Translation gives CASSLVGTGNNSPLHF.

By sample fraction, this clonotype is medium-sized. The V and J genes are TRBV5-6 and TRBJ1-1; D gene unclear. The V end lost 2 bases, the J end lost 1 base, and 12 bases lay between the germline ends. The CDR3 extends over 15 amino acids. The germline CDR1 and CDR2 sequences are SGHDT and YYEEEE. The CDR3 DNA reads TGTGCCAGCAGCTTTGTGGAGCGCCCGAACACTGAAGCTTTCTTT. Translation gives CASSFVERPNTEAFF.

V usage is TRBV5-6 and J usage is TRBJ1-2; 9 bases map to TRBD1. CDR1 SGHDT and CDR2 YYEEEE come from the germline V gene. The CDR3 consists of 19 residues. Unmatched junction bases numbered 19, after V lost 2 bases and J lost 5 bases. The CDR3 bases are TGTGCCAGCAGCTTAACCGTTACATCGGACAGGGGCCCCAAATATGGCTACACCTTC. Encoded protein: CASSLTVTSDRGPKYGYTF.

In its sample, this clonotype was seen once. The V and J genes are TRBV6-2 or TRBV6-3 and TRBJ2-1; TRBD2 agrees at 10 bases. V was pared by 2 bases and J by 4 bases, with 5 bases of the junction left unmatched. This CDR3 comprises 16 residues. Germline V CDR1 and CDR2: MNHEY, SVGEGT. CDR3 sequence (DNA): TGTGCCAGCAGTTACCTAGCGGGGGCACTATACAATGAGCAGTTCTTC. Its protein product is CASSYLAGALYNEQFF.

V is TRBV2 and J is TRBJ2-7; 8 bases are a match to TRBD1. CDR3 length equals 16 residues. V was pared by 7 bases and J by 2 bases, with 13 bases of the junction left unmatched. Looked up from germline, CDR1 is SNHLY and CDR2 is FYNNEI. The CDR3 loop is CASTKPYRGDTYEQYF. The CDR3 DNA is TGTGCCAGCACCAAACCCTACAGGGGGGATACCTACGAGCAGTACTTC.

This clonotype counts as medium-sized. V usage is TRBV19 and J usage is TRBJ2-2; TRBD1 agrees at 9 bases. The CDR3 has 16 residues. CDR1 LNHDA and CDR2 SQIVND come from the germline V gene (reference sequence). With 7 bases clipped from V and 2 bases from J, the junction kept 8 bases outside the gene matches. CDR3 amino acids: CASKTGGAGNTGELFF. In DNA, the CDR3 is TGTGCCAGTAAAACAGGGGGCGCGGGAAACACCGGGGAGCTGTTTTTT.

To note about this clonotype: This may arise from a read error, as a much more abundant clone is one base away. V usage is TRBV12-3 or TRBV12-4 and J usage is TRBJ1-4, with a weak D call TRBD1 (5 bases). This CDR3 contains 16 residues. The CDR3 spells CASSLIQGGINKKLFF. CDR3 DNA: TGTGCCAGCAGTTTAATTCAGGGAGGGATTAATAAAAAACTGTTTTTT.

A note on this clonotype: This may be a read error, as it is one base from a much larger clone. The gene calls are TRBV7-2 and TRBJ2-2, with D perhaps matching TRBD1 (6 bases). In germline, CDR1 is SGHTA, CDR2 FQGNSA. This CDR3 is 15 amino acids long. The CDR3 spells CSSSLQGPNTGELFF. CDR3 nucleotides: TGTTCCAGCAGCTTACAGGGTCCTAACACCGGGGAGCTGTTTTTT.

V gene TRBV4-3 combines with J gene TRBJ1-3, with no clear D. Trimming removed 0 bases at V and 0 bases at J, with 9 bases between. The CDR3 consists of 16 residues. Germline V gene lookup returns CDR1 LGHNA and CDR2 YSLEER. CDR3 nucleotides: TGCGCCAGCAGCCAAGACAGATTCTACTCTGGAAACACCATATATTTT. Residues: CASSQDRFYSGNTIYF.

A note on this clonotype: A much larger clone lies one base from this, so it may be a read error. DNA for the CDR3: TGTGCCAGCAGTGAGGCGGGGGCGGGGAATGAGAAGTTCTTC. This sequence encodes CASSEAGAGNEKFF. The chain is built from TRBV25-1 and TRBJ2-1, with D perhaps TRBD2 (7 bases). The CDR3 extends over 14 amino acids. The germline gives CDR1 MGHDK, CDR2 SYGVNS.

Judged by abundance, this clonotype is medium-sized (0.01 to 0.1%). This rearrangement joins TRBV27 to TRBJ2-2; either TRBD1 or TRBD2 may fit D (5 bases each). Between the trimmed V and J ends, which lost 4 bases and 7 bases, there was a span of 13 bases. Germline CDR1 MNHEY, CDR2 SMNVEV (reference sequence). This CDR3 has 14 amino acids. CDR3 sequence reads: CASSSGAKVGELFF. As DNA, the CDR3 is TGTGCCAGCAGTTCCGGGGCAAAAGTCGGGGAGCTGTTTTTT.

V gene TRBV20-1 combines with J gene TRBJ1-2; TRBD1 matches at 10 bases. V lost 5 bases to trimming and J lost 8 bases; unmatched junction nucleotides: 8. Looked up from germline, CDR1 is DFQATT and CDR2 is SNEGSKA (reference sequence). The length of the CDR3 is 13 residues. DNA of the CDR3: TGCAGTGCTCGGACCGGACAGGGGGGCGGCTACACCTTC. It translates to CSARTGQGGGYTF.